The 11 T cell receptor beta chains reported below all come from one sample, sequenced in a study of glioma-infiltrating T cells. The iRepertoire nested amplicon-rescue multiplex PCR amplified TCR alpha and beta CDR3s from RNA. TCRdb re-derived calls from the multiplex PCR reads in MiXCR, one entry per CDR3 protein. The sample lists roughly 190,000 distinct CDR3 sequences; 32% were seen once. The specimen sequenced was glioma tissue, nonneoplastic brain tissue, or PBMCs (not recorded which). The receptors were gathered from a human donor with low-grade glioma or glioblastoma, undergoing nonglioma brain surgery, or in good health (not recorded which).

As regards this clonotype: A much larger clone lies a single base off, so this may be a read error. CDR3 DNA: TGCAGTGCCGATTATCTTGGGACTAGCGGGTGGGAGGCGTACGAGCAGTACTTC. Translation gives CSADYLGTSGWEAYEQYF. The rearrangement links TRBV20-1 to TRBJ2-7; TRBD2 matches at 12 bases. Looked up from germline, CDR1 is DFQATT and CDR2 is SNEGSKA (reference sequence). The CDR3 runs to 18 residues. The V and J ends lost 6 bases and 4 bases, in that order; junction bases with no gene match: 19.

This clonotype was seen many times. CDR3 residues: CASSQPRTGDNEQFF. The CDR3 DNA reads TGTGCCAGCAGTCAACCCCGGACAGGGGACAATGAGCAGTTCTTC. V usage is TRBV25-1 and J usage is TRBJ2-1, with 9 bases fitting TRBD1. The V and J ends lost 5 bases and 5 bases, in that order; junction bases with no gene match: 7. The CDR3 is 15 amino acids. Germline loops: CDR1 MGHDK, CDR2 SYGVNS.

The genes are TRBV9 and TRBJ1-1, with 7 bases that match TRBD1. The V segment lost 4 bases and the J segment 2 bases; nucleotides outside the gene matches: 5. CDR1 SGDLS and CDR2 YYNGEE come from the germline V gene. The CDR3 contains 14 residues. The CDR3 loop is CASSPQGENTEAFF. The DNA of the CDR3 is TGTGCCAGCAGCCCCCAGGGGGAAAACACTGAAGCTTTCTTT. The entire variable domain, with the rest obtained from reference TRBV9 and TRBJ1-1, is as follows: DSGVTQTPKHLITATGQRVTLRCSPRSGDLSVYWYQQSLDQGLQFLIQYYNGEERAKGNILERFSAQQFPDLHSELNLSSLELGDSALYFCASSPQGENTEAFFGQGTRLTVV.

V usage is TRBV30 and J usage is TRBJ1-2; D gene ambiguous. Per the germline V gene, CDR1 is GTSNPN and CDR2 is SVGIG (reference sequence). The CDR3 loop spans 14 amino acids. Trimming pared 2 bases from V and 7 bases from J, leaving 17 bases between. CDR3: CAWSLLGWVSGYTF. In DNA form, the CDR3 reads TGTGCCTGGAGTCTCCTAGGGTGGGTCTCTGGCTACACCTTC. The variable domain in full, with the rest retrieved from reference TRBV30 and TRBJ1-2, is SQTIHQWPATLVQPVGSPLSLECTVEGTSNPNLYWYRQAAGRGLQLLFYSVGIGQISSEVPQNLSASRPQDRQFILSSKKLLLSDSGFYLCAWSLLGWVSGYTFGSGTRLTVV.

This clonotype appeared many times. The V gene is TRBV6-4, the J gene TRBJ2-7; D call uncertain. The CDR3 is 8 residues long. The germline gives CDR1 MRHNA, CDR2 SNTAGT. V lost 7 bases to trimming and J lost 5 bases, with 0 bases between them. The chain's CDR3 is CASNEQYF. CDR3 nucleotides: TGTGCCAGCAACGAGCAGTACTTC.

CDR3 nucleotides: TGTGCCAGCTCCCCGGACGTTGGGAGAAATCAGCCCCAGCATTTT. Protein product: CASSPDVGRNQPQHF. V and J are TRBV7-2 and TRBJ1-5; unclear D gene. V dropped 8 bases and J dropped 4 bases, with 18 bases sitting between them. The CDR3 extends over 15 amino acids. In germline, CDR1 is SGHTA, CDR2 FQGNSA. Based on the CDR3 plus reference TRBV7-2 and TRBJ1-5, the full variable domain is GAGVSQSPSNKVTEKGKDVELRCDPISGHTALYWYRQSLGQGLEFLIYFQGNSAPDKSGLPSDRFSAERTGGSVSTLTIQRTQQEDSAVYLCASSPDVGRNQPQHFGDGTRLSIL.

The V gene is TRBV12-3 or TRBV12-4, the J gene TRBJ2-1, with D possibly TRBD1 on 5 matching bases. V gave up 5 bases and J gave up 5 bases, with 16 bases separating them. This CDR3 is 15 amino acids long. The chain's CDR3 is CASSPSSQGDNEQFF. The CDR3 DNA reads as TGTGCCAGCAGTCCTTCCTCCCAAGGGGACAATGAGCAGTTCTTC.

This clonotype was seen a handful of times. CDR3 in amino acids: CASSPPSSRKTEAFF. CDR3 DNA sequence: TGTGCCAGCTCACCACCCTCGTCCAGAAAGACTGAAGCTTTCTTT. The rearrangement joins TRBV18 to TRBJ1-1, with D unclear. The CDR3 consists of 15 residues. Trimming shortened V by 0 bases and J by 5 bases, and 13 bases separated the two germline ends. CDR1 is KGHSH and CDR2 is LQKENI in the germline V gene.

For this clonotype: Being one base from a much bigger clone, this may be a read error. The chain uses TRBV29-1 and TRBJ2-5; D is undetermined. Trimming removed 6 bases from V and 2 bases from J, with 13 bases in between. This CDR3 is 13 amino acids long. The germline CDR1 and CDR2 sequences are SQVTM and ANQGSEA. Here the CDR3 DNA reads TGCAGCGTCGACGCGACTTTTCAAGAGACCCAGTACTTC. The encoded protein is CSVDATFQETQYF. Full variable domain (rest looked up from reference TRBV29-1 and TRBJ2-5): SAVISQKPSRDICQRGTSLTIQCQVDSQVTMMFWYRQQPGQSLTLIATANQGSEATYESGFVIDKFPISRPNLTFSTLTVSNMSPEDSSIYLCSVDATFQETQYFGPGTRLLVL.

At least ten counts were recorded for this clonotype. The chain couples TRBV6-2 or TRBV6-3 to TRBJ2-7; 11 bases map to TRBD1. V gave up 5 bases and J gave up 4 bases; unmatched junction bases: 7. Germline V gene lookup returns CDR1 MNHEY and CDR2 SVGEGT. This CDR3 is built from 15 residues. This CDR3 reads CASSPGQGAGYEQYF. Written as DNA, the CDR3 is TGTGCCAGCAGTCCCGGACAGGGGGCAGGGTACGAGCAGTACTTC.

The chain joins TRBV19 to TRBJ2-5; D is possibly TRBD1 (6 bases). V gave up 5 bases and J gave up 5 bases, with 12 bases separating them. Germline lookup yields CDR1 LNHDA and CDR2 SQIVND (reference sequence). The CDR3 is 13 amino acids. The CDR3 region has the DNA TGTGCCAGTAGTCTCTGGACAGAGGAGACCCAGTACTTC. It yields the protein CASSLWTEETQYF.